The 30 T cell receptor beta chains below come from one sample, sequenced in a study of T cell repertoires in aging, cancer and after chemotherapy. Rearranged V-D-J TRB sequences were amplified with a mixed TRB-A/B primer pool. In TCRdb, the multiplex PCR reads were re-called with MiXCR into one record per CDR3 protein. The sample has 3,000 or so distinct CDR3 sequences, 25% seen once. Peripheral blood genomic DNA, not sorted cells or RNA, was the template. The specimen was blood. Receptor source: a human donor with a solid tumor.

The gene calls are TRBV19 and TRBJ1-5; the D is unclear. The V gene's germline CDR1 is LNHDA and CDR2 SQIVND (reference sequence). V was cut by 7 bases and J by 3 bases, with 13 bases left in between. The CDR3 is 14 residues long. DNA for the CDR3: TGTGCCAGTAAACTATCTGAGGCCAATCAGCCCCAGCATTTT. Translating it yields CASKLSEANQPQHF. Combining the CDR3 with reference TRBV19 and TRBJ1-5 gives the whole variable domain DGGITQSPKYLFRKEGQNVTLSCEQNLNHDAMYWYRQDPGQGLRLIYYSQIVNDFQKGDIAEGYSVSREKKESFPLTVTSAQKNPTAFYLCASKLSEANQPQHFGDGTRLSIL.

This clonotype was counted only a few times. The chain has TRBV12-3 or TRBV12-4 and TRBJ1-5; 7 bases are shared with TRBD1. The CDR3 extends over 15 amino acids. V was pared by 2 bases and J by 5 bases, with 6 bases of the junction left unmatched. The CDR3 spells CASSLLTGRHQPQHF. CDR3 DNA sequence: TGTGCCAGCAGTTTATTGACAGGGAGGCATCAGCCCCAGCATTTT.

The rearrangement links TRBV6-5 to TRBJ2-2, with 9 bases that match TRBD1. The CDR3 has 16 amino acids. The V and J ends lost 4 bases and 5 bases, in that order; junction bases with no gene match: 8. CDR1 MNHEY and CDR2 SVGAGI come from the germline V gene. CDR3: CASSFTGGTGTGELFF. In nucleotides, the CDR3 is TGTGCCAGCAGTTTTACCGGGGGGACAGGGACCGGGGAGCTGTTTTTT.

This clonotype was seen more than once but under ten times. The V call is TRBV5-4, the J call TRBJ2-4; 12 bases align to TRBD2. V shed 0 bases, J shed 10 bases, and the junction held 8 bases outside the gene matches. CDR3 length equals 16 residues. Germline lookup yields CDR1 SGHNT and CDR2 YYREEE (reference sequence). CDR3 residues: CASSLESGLAGQIQYF. The CDR3 DNA reads as TGTGCCAGCAGCTTGGAATCGGGACTAGCGGGTCAGATTCAGTACTTC.

This clonotype ranks as medium-sized. The chain carries TRBV6-6 and TRBJ2-1, with TRBD2 matching over 8 bases. This CDR3 comprises 15 residues. J lost 4 bases, V lost 10 bases, and 12 bases had no gene match. Germline values: CDR1 MNHNY, CDR2 SVGAGI (reference sequence). The DNA for the CDR3 is TGTGCCACCCGTGACTCCGCGGGGGGTTACAATGAGCAGTTCTTC. Protein sequence: CATRDSAGGYNEQFF.

This chain links TRBV7-9 with TRBJ1-1, with 7 bases fitting TRBD1. V trimming: 5 bases; J trimming: 4 bases; junction bases outside the gene matches: 10. CDR3 size: 15 residues. The germline gives CDR1 SEHNR, CDR2 FQNEAQ (reference sequence). This CDR3 reads CASSHESRGSTEAFF. CDR3 in DNA: TGTGCCAGCAGCCATGAGAGCAGGGGGAGCACTGAAGCTTTCTTT.

Of note for this clonotype: Since a much larger clone is just one base distant, this may be a read error. This chain uses TRBV6-1 with TRBJ2-1; the match to TRBD2 covers 12 bases. The CDR3 totals 15 residues. Germline V lookup: CDR1 MNHNS, CDR2 SASEGT. The CDR3 DNA sequence: TGTACCAGCAGGAGACTAGCGGGAGCACACAATGAGCAGTTCTTC. It is translated as CTSRRLAGAHNEQFF.

This clonotype was detected only a few times. V usage is TRBV6-5 and J usage is TRBJ1-6; no definite D call. The V gene's germline CDR1 is MNHEY and CDR2 SVGAGI. With 1 base removed from V and 0 bases from J, the gap between germline ends came to 10 bases. The CDR3 extends over 17 amino acids. The chain's CDR3 is CASSYFAGSSYNSPLHF. DNA for the CDR3: TGTGCCAGCAGTTACTTTGCGGGCAGCTCCTATAATTCACCCCTCCACTTT.

By proportion, this clonotype is medium-sized. The chain employs TRBV19 and TRBJ1-1; TRBD1 might be the D (5 bases). The CDR3 covers 14 residues. The germline CDR1 and CDR2 sequences are LNHDA and SQIVND (reference sequence). Trimming took 1 base from V and 4 from J, leaving 10 bases between them. The DNA of the CDR3 is TGTGCCAGTAGTATAGTCCAGGGCGGCACTGAAGCTTTCTTT. Its protein product is CASSIVQGGTEAFF. The variable domain in full, completed from reference TRBV19 and TRBJ1-1, reads DGGITQSPKYLFRKEGQNVTLSCEQNLNHDAMYWYRQDPGQGLRLIYYSQIVNDFQKGDIAEGYSVSREKKESFPLTVTSAQKNPTAFYLCASSIVQGGTEAFFGQGTRLTVV.

This clonotype appeared a few times. The genes are TRBV6-5 and TRBJ1-1; TRBD1 matches 8 bases. The CDR3 runs 13 residues. V was clipped by 7 bases and J by 4 bases; unmatched bases: 5. Per the germline V gene, CDR1 is MNHEY and CDR2 is SVGAGI. Here the CDR3 DNA reads TGTGCCAGCAACAGACAGGGGAGCACTGAAGCTTTCTTT. Its protein product is CASNRQGSTEAFF.

Within the sample, this clonotype is medium-sized. The chain joins TRBV5-5 to TRBJ1-6, with D uncertain. The CDR3 has 15 residues. CDR1 SGHKS and CDR2 YYEKEE come from the germline V gene (reference sequence). Trimming pared 2 bases from V and 7 bases from J, leaving 13 bases between. The CDR3 sequence: CASSFIVAENSPLHF. The CDR3 nucleotides read TGTGCCAGCAGCTTTATAGTGGCAGAGAATTCACCCCTCCACTTT.

Judged by abundance, this clonotype is medium-sized (0.01 to 0.1%). The chain is built from TRBV6-5 and TRBJ2-7; TRBD2 matches 12 bases. The junction had 6 bases not matched to a gene; V was cut back by 6 bases and J by 3 bases. The CDR3 sequence is 15 residues long. Germline V CDR1 and CDR2: MNHEY, SVGAGI. The CDR3 protein is CASRRGLAGIYEQYF. The CDR3 nucleotides read TGTGCCAGCAGACGCGGACTAGCGGGAATCTACGAGCAGTACTTC.

The CDR3 here is CASSLGPALNTEAFF. CDR3 coding DNA: TGTGCCAGCAGCCTCGGGCCAGCCTTGAACACTGAAGCTTTCTTT. The chain has TRBV27 and TRBJ1-1; D remains ambiguous. The CDR3 sequence is 15 residues long. Trimming pared 6 bases from V and 0 bases from J, leaving 14 bases between. The germline V gene encodes CDR1 MNHEY and CDR2 SMNVEV (reference sequence).

This clonotype is classed as large (0.1 to 1%). The chain is built from TRBV27 and TRBJ2-7; D tentatively fits TRBD1 or TRBD2 (5 bases each). CDR3 length: 13 residues. V was cut by 5 bases and J by 12 bases, with 20 bases left in between. CDR1 is MNHEY and CDR2 is SMNVEV in the germline V gene (reference sequence). The CDR3 loop reads CASSPDYGASRYF. The CDR3 DNA sequence: TGTGCCAGCAGTCCCGACTATGGGGCTTCCCGGTACTTC.

This clonotype has more than one count but fewer than ten. The CDR3 spells CASSFTVEQFF. For the CDR3, the DNA is TGTGCCAGCAGTTTCACGGTTGAGCAGTTCTTC. The rearrangement uses TRBV6-5 and TRBJ2-1; D unclear. CDR3 length equals 11 residues. Per the germline V gene, CDR1 is MNHEY and CDR2 is SVGAGI. Trimming stripped 4 bases from V and 9 bases from J, with 7 bases between.

In this sample, this clonotype is medium-sized. The rearrangement uses TRBV12-3 or TRBV12-4 and TRBJ2-2; D is ambiguous. The length of the CDR3 is 12 residues. Trimming took off 6 bases at V and 5 bases at J, with 7 bases between the two ends. The DNA of the CDR3 is TGTGCCAGCAGAAAAATGACCGGGGAGCTGTTTTTT. This gives the protein CASRKMTGELFF.

This clonotype was counted a few times. Here the CDR3 reads CATASPLVQETQYF. The CDR3, as DNA: TGTGCCACCGCAAGTCCCCTAGTCCAAGAGACCCAGTACTTC. The V and J genes are TRBV10-3 and TRBJ2-5; D is unclear. V lost 10 bases, J lost 1 base, and 16 bases lay in between. The germline V gene has CDR1 ENHRY and CDR2 SYGVKD. The CDR3 runs to 14 residues.

The chain is built from TRBV12-3 or TRBV12-4 and TRBJ2-1, with D maybe TRBD2 (6 bases). Trimming removed 0 bases at V and 2 bases at J, with 17 bases between. The CDR3 length is 18 residues. The CDR3 reads CASSLASWETGAYNEQFF. CDR3 nucleotides: TGTGCCAGCAGTTTAGCCTCCTGGGAAACGGGGGCCTACAATGAGCAGTTCTTC.

This chain connects TRBV6-2 or TRBV6-3 to TRBJ1-5; D remains unclear. The CDR3 spans 14 residues. The V end lost 6 bases, the J end lost 1 base, and 10 bases lay between the germline ends. From germline, CDR1 is MNHEY and CDR2 SVGEGT. CDR3 in DNA: TGTGCCAGCAGCTGGGCTAGGAGCAATCAGCCCCAGCATTTT. This sequence encodes CASSWARSNQPQHF.

This clonotype was counted a few times. The J gene is TRBJ1-2, the V gene TRBV20-1; TRBD1 might be the D (5 bases). Trimming pared 6 bases from V and 8 bases from J, leaving 19 bases between. The CDR3 is 13 amino acids. From germline, CDR1 is DFQATT and CDR2 SNEGSKA (reference sequence). The CDR3 protein is CSAENTGLWGYTF. CDR3 nucleotide sequence: TGCAGTGCAGAGAACACAGGTCTATGGGGCTACACCTTC.

By proportion, this clonotype is medium-sized. The V gene is TRBV6-2 or TRBV6-3, the J gene TRBJ2-5; D is uncertain. CDR1 and CDR2 from the germline V gene are MNHEY and SVGEGT. The length of the CDR3 is 15 residues. Trimming cost V 0 bases and J 0 bases, with 8 bases left between them. The CDR3 is CASSYSAWDQETQYF. The CDR3, as DNA: TGTGCCAGCAGTTACTCGGCGTGGGACCAAGAGACCCAGTACTTC.

There are a few counts of this clonotype. V is TRBV6-2 or TRBV6-3 and J is TRBJ2-7; no clear D gene. Germline CDR1 is MNHEY and CDR2 is SVGEGT. V gave up 0 bases and J gave up 1 base, with 7 bases separating them. The CDR3 consists of 14 residues. The CDR3 spells CASSYSAQSYEQYF. CDR3 DNA sequence: TGTGCCAGCAGTTACTCGGCTCAATCCTACGAGCAGTACTTC.

In regard to this clonotype: At one of its ends the junction is not consistent with the germline gene, which may arise from a read error. This chain's CDR3 is CASSEGPYNEKFF. CDR3 DNA: TGTGCCAGCAGTGAAGGACCCTACAATGAGAAGTTCTTC. The V and J genes are TRBV6-1 and TRBJ2-1; no reliable D call. CDR1 is MNHNS and CDR2 is SASEGT in the germline V gene. The CDR3 covers 13 residues.

The J gene is TRBJ2-3, the V gene TRBV2, with D hard to call. The germline V and J ends were trimmed by 2 bases and 3 bases, with 12 bases remaining between them. The CDR3 consists of 15 residues. Germline CDR1 and CDR2: SNHLY and FYNNEI. DNA of the CDR3: TGTGCCAGCAGTGAAACTCCCCTAACTACAGATACGCAGTATTTT. Translation: CASSETPLTTDTQYF. Complete variable domain (other parts from reference TRBV2 and TRBJ2-3): EPEVTQTPSHQVTQMGQEVILRCVPISNHLYFYWYRQILGQKVEFLVSFYNNEISEKSEIFDDQFSVERPDGSNFTLKIRSTKLEDSAMYFCASSETPLTTDTQYFGPGTRLTVL.

The chain employs TRBV5-4 and TRBJ2-2; D is perhaps TRBD2 (5 bases). The V and J ends lost 0 bases and 0 bases respectively, with 6 bases between them. Per germline, CDR1 SGHNT and CDR2 YYREEE (reference sequence). The CDR3 totals 15 residues. The CDR3 DNA reads TGTGCCAGCAGCTTGGGAGCGGCGAACACCGGGGAGCTGTTTTTT. It yields the protein CASSLGAANTGELFF.

This clonotype occurred a few times. The chain carries TRBV7-2 and TRBJ1-3; TRBD1 is a possible D gene (5 bases). The V gene lost 4 bases and the J gene lost 4 bases, with 11 bases spanning the gap. CDR1 is SGHTA, CDR2 FQGNSA, per germline. This CDR3 contains 14 residues. This CDR3 is CASSSPGWGNTIYF. CDR3 sequence (DNA): TGTGCCAGCAGCTCCCCAGGGTGGGGAAACACCATATATTTT.

In its sample, this clonotype ranks as medium-sized. CDR3 nucleotide sequence: TGTGCCAGCAGACCAGCGGGAGGGCCGGGTAATGAGCAGTTCTTC. It yields the protein CASRPAGGPGNEQFF. V usage is TRBV27 and J usage is TRBJ2-1, with 10 bases fitting TRBD2. The length of the CDR3 is 15 residues. Germline lookup yields CDR1 MNHEY and CDR2 SMNVEV (reference sequence). Trimming took 6 bases from V and 7 from J; bases not matched to a gene: 9.

V gene TRBV6-5 combines with J gene TRBJ1-1, with D unresolved. This CDR3 spans 12 amino acids. Trimming stripped 2 bases from V and 7 bases from J, with 8 bases between. Germline loops: CDR1 MNHEY, CDR2 SVGAGI. CDR3 in amino acids: CASSYGVGEAFF. The CDR3 nucleotides are TGTGCCAGCAGTTACGGGGTCGGTGAAGCTTTCTTT.

Comment on this clonotype: A single base separates this from a much larger clone, so it may be a read error. This chain joins TRBV19 and TRBJ2-2; TRBD2 agrees at 8 bases. V lost 0 bases to trimming and J lost 3 bases; unmatched junction nucleotides: 12. CDR1 is LNHDA and CDR2 is SQIVND in the germline V gene (reference sequence). The CDR3 is 19 residues long. CDR3 residues: CASSIDSGVGTSHTGELFF. CDR3 coding DNA: TGTGCCAGTAGTATAGATAGCGGGGTGGGCACGAGTCACACCGGGGAGCTGTTTTTT.

By share of the sample, this clonotype is large (0.1 to 1%). The rearrangement joins TRBV19 to TRBJ2-3; weak D call: TRBD1 (5 bases). The CDR3 has 13 amino acids. With 7 bases removed from V and 1 base from J, the gap between germline ends came to 9 bases. Germline CDR1 LNHDA, CDR2 SQIVND (reference sequence). CDR3 nucleotides: TGTGCCAGTAATACAGGTCGCACAGATACGCAGTATTTT. This codes for CASNTGRTDTQYF.